Following are 32 T cell receptor beta chains from one sample sequenced in a study of T cells in Graves' hyperthyroidism and ophthalmopathy (dated by TCRdb to between 2018 and 2021). The library was made by multiplex PCR. The run used an Illumina HiSeq 2000. The TCR beta CDR3 regions were amplified from the RNA transcripts. For the first round of RT-PCR on the TCR CDR3, the HTBI primer set was used together with the Qiagen OneStep RT-PCR kit. TCRdb reprocessing: public reads trimmed at Q25 with fastp, clones called with MiXCR, in-frame beta chains kept. Under each unique CDR3 protein, matching rows form one entry showing the most common genes and DNA. Within this sample are approximately 610,000 distinct CDR3 sequences, with roughly 14% of them counted one time only. The ten largest make up approximately 4.2% of the sample. Source material: blood. These receptors were obtained from a woman aged 40-49 years with Graves' ophthalmopathy.

The chain employs TRBV2 and TRBJ1-1, with D hard to call. Germline V gene lookup returns CDR1 SNHLY and CDR2 FYNNEI. Trimming left V 3 bases short and J 8 bases short, with 19 bases between. CDR3 length equals 15 residues. CDR3 amino acids: CASSEPGAEAAEAFF. As DNA, the CDR3 is TGTGCCAGCAGTGAGCCAGGAGCGGAGGCGGCGGAAGCTTTCTTT.

CDR3 nucleotide sequence: TGTGCCAGCAGCTTAAAGGCTAGCGGGGCCTTCCAGTTCTTC. Translating gives CASSLKASGAFQFF. This rearrangement joins TRBV11-2 to TRBJ2-1; TRBD2 aligns across 9 bases. The CDR3 length is 14 residues. Germline assignment: CDR1 SGHAT and CDR2 FQNNGV. V lost 2 bases and J lost 13; bases outside the gene matches: 9.

About this clonotype itself: A much larger clone differs by one base, so this may be a read error. The chain links TRBV2 to TRBJ1-2; tentative D call: TRBD1 (5 bases). The CDR3 runs 16 residues. Germline lookup yields CDR1 SNHLY and CDR2 FYNNEI. V was cut by 5 bases and J by 7 bases, with 23 bases left in between. CDR3 sequence: CASSQVLGAPSGGYTF. The CDR3 DNA sequence: TGTGCCAGCAGTCAGGTTTTAGGGGCGCCCAGTGGTGGCTACACCTTC.

This clonotype was observed at least ten times. V usage is TRBV6-5 and J usage is TRBJ1-2; D is undetermined. The CDR3 runs 16 residues. CDR1 is MNHEY and CDR2 is SVGAGI in the germline V gene. Trimming removed 0 bases from V and 1 base from J, with 12 bases in between. CDR3 coding DNA: TGTGCCAGCAGTTACTCCGTTCAAGAGATTAACTATGGCTACACCTTC. This gives the protein CASSYSVQEINYGYTF.

This clonotype has ten or more counts. The V call is TRBV7-9, the J call TRBJ2-7, with 8 positions matching TRBD1. This CDR3 is built from 15 residues. Germline V gives CDR1 SEHNR, CDR2 FQNEAQ (reference sequence). V shed 5 bases, J shed 2 bases, and the junction held 8 bases outside the gene matches. The CDR3 DNA is TGTGCCAGCAGCCAAAAGGGGACAGGCACCTACGAGCAGTACTTC. This sequence encodes CASSQKGTGTYEQYF.

This clonotype was picked up many times. The V gene is TRBV6-2 or TRBV6-3, the J gene TRBJ2-7, with 8 bases aligning to TRBD2. The CDR3 runs 13 residues. V gave up 8 bases and J gave up 0 bases; unmatched junction bases: 3. Looked up from germline, CDR1 is MNHEY and CDR2 is SVGEGT. The CDR3 DNA reads TGTGCCAGCGGGAGCGGGAGCTCCTACGAGCAGTACTTC. This gives the protein CASGSGSSYEQYF.

The chain links TRBV10-3 to TRBJ1-5; no clear D gene. Trimming removed 2 bases at V and 9 bases at J, with 8 bases between. The length of the CDR3 is 12 residues. Per the germline V gene, CDR1 is ENHRY and CDR2 is SYGVKD. The chain's CDR3 is CAISEADGPQHF. CDR3 DNA: TGTGCCATCAGTGAGGCAGATGGGCCCCAGCATTTT.

This clonotype was found many times. The CDR3: CAWSVKAIQETQYF. The CDR3 nucleotides read TGTGCCTGGAGCGTGAAAGCTATTCAAGAGACCCAGTACTTC. The chain is built from TRBV30 and TRBJ2-5; D not resolved. Germline V lookup: CDR1 GTSNPN, CDR2 SVGIG (reference sequence). The CDR3 contains 14 residues. Deletions cut 3 bases from V and 2 bases from J, with 13 bases between.

The chain couples TRBV28 to TRBJ2-5; no reliable D call. V lost 5 bases and J lost 0, with 7 bases in between. Germline V gene lookup returns CDR1 MDHEN and CDR2 SYDVKM. The length of the CDR3 is 13 residues. In DNA, the CDR3 is TGTGCCAGCAGTGGGCCCTACCAAGAGACCCAGTACTTC. Protein sequence: CASSGPYQETQYF.

This clonotype was recorded many times. The chain joins TRBV6-5 to TRBJ1-5, with TRBD1 as a possible D gene (5 bases). This CDR3 contains 13 residues. The germline V and J ends were trimmed by 2 bases and 6 bases, with 8 bases remaining between them. Germline assignment: CDR1 MNHEY and CDR2 SVGAGI. CDR3 residues: CASSYDRVQPQHF. CDR3 DNA sequence: TGTGCCAGCAGTTACGACAGAGTTCAGCCCCAGCATTTT.

This clonotype came up a few times. The chain carries TRBV29-1 and TRBJ2-2; TRBD2 matches 15 bases. V shed 5 bases, J shed 6 bases, and the junction held 7 bases outside the gene matches. Germline lookup yields CDR1 SQVTM and CDR2 ANQGSEA. The CDR3 has 16 residues. CDR3 protein: CSVTGTSGRTAGELFF. CDR3 bases: TGCAGCGTTACCGGGACTAGCGGGAGGACGGCCGGGGAGCTGTTTTTT.

The chain is built from TRBV29-1 and TRBJ1-1, with 7 bases matching TRBD1. V was pared by 2 bases and J by 1 base, with 4 bases of the junction left unmatched. Germline CDR1 is SQVTM and CDR2 is ANQGSEA. The CDR3 is 14 residues long. The DNA of the CDR3 is TGCAGCGTTGAAATGGGGACAGCGAACACTGAAGCTTTCTTT. Its protein is CSVEMGTANTEAFF.

At least ten counts were recorded for this clonotype. This chain connects TRBV27 to TRBJ2-7; D perhaps matches TRBD2 (5 bases). The CDR3 is made up of 15 amino acids. In germline, CDR1 is MNHEY, CDR2 SMNVEV (reference sequence). V gave up 6 bases and J gave up 2 bases, with 17 bases separating them. CDR3 residues: CASRPQGPEAYEQYF. As DNA, the CDR3 is TGTGCCAGCAGACCACAAGGCCCGGAGGCCTACGAGCAGTACTTC.

This clonotype has a count of ten or more. This chain joins TRBV27 and TRBJ1-6; D not certain. The V gene lost 0 bases and the J gene lost 8 bases, with 8 bases spanning the gap. CDR3 length: 14 residues. CDR1 and CDR2 from the germline V gene are MNHEY and SMNVEV (reference sequence). The CDR3 sequence: CASSLSMGYSPLHF. CDR3 nucleotide sequence: TGTGCCAGCAGTTTATCGATGGGCTATTCACCCCTCCACTTT.

This clonotype was found many times. The V and J genes are TRBV12-3 or TRBV12-4 and TRBJ2-7; 9 bases align to TRBD2. The length of the CDR3 is 13 residues. Trimming took 4 bases from V and 6 from J; bases not matched to a gene: 4. The CDR3 sequence is CASSSKTSGEQYF. In DNA form, the CDR3 reads TGTGCCAGCAGTTCTAAGACTAGCGGCGAGCAGTACTTC.

This clonotype was seen at least ten times. V and J are TRBV5-1 and TRBJ2-5; no definite D call. V lost 2 bases, J lost 2 bases, and 7 bases lay in between. Germline lookup yields CDR1 SGHRS and CDR2 YFSETQ. CDR3 length: 13 amino acids. This CDR3 is CASSFTQQETQYF. CDR3 in DNA: TGCGCCAGCAGCTTTACACAGCAAGAGACCCAGTACTTC.

This clonotype was observed many times. V usage is TRBV14 and J usage is TRBJ1-1; a possible D gene is TRBD1 (6 bases). The V end lost 2 bases, the J end lost 7 bases, and 17 bases lay between the germline ends. The CDR3 length is 15 residues. The germline gives CDR1 SGHDN, CDR2 FVKESK. Here the CDR3 reads CASSQRTGGVSEAFF. The DNA for the CDR3 is TGTGCCAGCAGCCAAAGAACTGGGGGCGTGAGTGAAGCTTTCTTT.

This clonotype was picked up many times. The chain carries TRBV6-5 and TRBJ1-1, with D possibly TRBD1 on 6 matching bases. CDR3 length equals 15 residues. Germline V gives CDR1 MNHEY, CDR2 SVGAGI. V lost 2 bases and J lost 1, with 11 bases in between. This chain's CDR3 is CASSYGPTGNTEAFF. DNA of the CDR3: TGTGCCAGCAGTTACGGCCCGACAGGGAACACTGAAGCTTTCTTT.

This clonotype has a handful of counts. The chain employs TRBV2 and TRBJ1-6, with 8 bases fitting TRBD1. The germline gives CDR1 SNHLY, CDR2 FYNNEI. The CDR3 extends over 15 amino acids. The ends lost 4 bases at V and 7 bases at J; junction bases unmatched: 6. The CDR3 DNA reads as TGTGCCAGCAGTGCCCGACAGGGGAAAAATTCACCCCTCCACTTT. It specifies CASSARQGKNSPLHF.

This clonotype is a singleton in its sample. The chain uses TRBV12-3 or TRBV12-4 and TRBJ2-7, with D tentatively TRBD1 (6 bases). This CDR3 has 14 residues. V gave up 7 bases and J gave up 3 bases, with 16 bases separating them. CDR3 in amino acids: CASTSQGSIYEQYF. The CDR3 DNA follows: TGTGCCAGCACCTCACAGGGTTCTATCTACGAGCAGTACTTC.

There are many counts of this clonotype. This chain links TRBV29-1 with TRBJ2-7, with D possibly TRBD1 on 6 matching bases. Trimming stripped 6 bases from V and 5 bases from J, with 14 bases between. Per germline, CDR1 SQVTM and CDR2 ANQGSEA. This CDR3 has 12 residues. Here the CDR3 reads CSVRQDGDEQYF. The CDR3 nucleotides read TGCAGCGTCCGACAGGACGGAGACGAGCAGTACTTC.

This clonotype has a count of ten or more. The V gene is TRBV28, the J gene TRBJ2-5; D remains unclear. The germline V and J ends were trimmed by 5 bases and 2 bases, with 15 bases remaining between them. CDR1 and CDR2 (germline): MDHEN, SYDVKM. This CDR3 region has 15 residues. The CDR3 reads CASSPPPPSQETQYF. CDR3 DNA: TGTGCCAGCAGTCCACCCCCCCCCTCGCAAGAGACCCAGTACTTC.

The sample holds many counts of this clonotype. This chain connects TRBV20-1 to TRBJ2-7; 7 bases match TRBD2. The CDR3 is made up of 13 amino acids. Per the germline V gene, CDR1 is DFQATT and CDR2 is SNEGSKA (reference sequence). V lost 0 bases, J lost 5 bases, and 4 bases stayed unmatched. The CDR3 DNA follows: TGCAGTGCTAGAGATGGGGCGGGAGACGAGCAGTACTTC. Encoded protein: CSARDGAGDEQYF.

CDR3 bases: TGCGCCAGAGGGTCGAGGTACTGCCAAACCACAACGAACACCGGGGAGCTGTTTTTT. This translates into CARGSRYCQTTTNTGELFF. The chain employs TRBV10-1 and TRBJ2-2; unclear D gene. From germline, CDR1 is WNHNN and CDR2 SYGVQD (reference sequence). The CDR3 spans 19 residues. Trimming left V 9 bases short and J 0 bases short, with 26 bases between.

This clonotype has ten or more counts. V is TRBV6-5 and J is TRBJ2-5; 8 nucleotides align to TRBD1. Germline V lookup: CDR1 MNHEY, CDR2 SVGAGI. The CDR3 covers 14 residues. Germline trimming cut 2 bases from V and 5 bases from J; bases unmatched to any gene: 4. The CDR3 spells CASSYGRGRETQYF. CDR3 sequence (DNA): TGTGCCAGCAGTTACGGCAGGGGGCGGGAGACCCAGTACTTC.

There are many counts of this clonotype. The V and J genes are TRBV6-1 and TRBJ2-2, with 8 bases matching TRBD1. Germline V gene data show CDR1 as MNHNS and CDR2 as SASEGT. The CDR3 contains 16 residues. J was trimmed by 3 bases and V by 6 bases; bases with no gene match: 9. The CDR3 protein is CASRPQGGDHTGELFF. The CDR3 DNA sequence: TGTGCCAGCAGACCACAGGGGGGAGATCACACCGGGGAGCTGTTTTTT.

This clonotype was observed many times. CDR3 loop: CASSSERNQPQHF. The CDR3 DNA is TGTGCCAGCAGTTCAGAGCGCAATCAGCCCCAGCATTTT. The chain is built from TRBV12-3 or TRBV12-4 and TRBJ1-5; D not certain. The CDR3 is 13 amino acids. The V end was cut by 4 bases, the J end by 2 bases, with 6 bases between.

This clonotype was seen a handful of times. The CDR3 here is CASFLGMWNTEAFF. The CDR3, as DNA: TGTGCCAGCTTCTTGGGTATGTGGAACACTGAAGCTTTCTTT. The chain has TRBV5-6 and TRBJ1-1; D is uncertain. Germline V gene lookup returns CDR1 SGHDT and CDR2 YYEEEE. V lost 7 bases and J 1 base, leaving 14 bases between the germline ends. CDR3 size: 14 residues.

The CDR3 loop reads CASSYSAGAKNIQYF. The CDR3 coding sequence is TGTGCCAGCAGTTACTCAGCGGGAGCCAAAAACATTCAGTACTTC. The chain recombines TRBV6-5 with TRBJ2-4; a weak D match, TRBD2 (6 bases). Trimming shortened V by 0 bases and J by 0 bases, and 6 bases separated the two germline ends. The V gene's germline CDR1 is MNHEY and CDR2 SVGAGI. The CDR3 extends over 15 amino acids.

In this sample, this clonotype turned up many times. This chain links TRBV28 with TRBJ2-7; D is unclear. This CDR3 region has 10 residues. Looked up from germline, CDR1 is MDHEN and CDR2 is SYDVKM. V shed 9 bases and J shed 5 bases, with 8 bases lying between them. For the CDR3, the DNA is TGTGCCAGTTCCCATAACGAGCAGTACTTC. This codes for CASSHNEQYF.

This clonotype occurred once. This may stem from a read error, because a much larger clone lies one nucleotide away. The chain uses TRBV6-5 and TRBJ2-2, with 7 bases fitting TRBD1. Germline V lookup: CDR1 MNHEY, CDR2 SVGAGI. CDR3 length equals 16 residues. Losses at the gene ends were 0 bases for V and 6 bases for J; bases not matched to a gene: 7. CDR3 loop: CASSYSAGGLAGELFF. In DNA form, the CDR3 reads TGTGCCAGCAGTTACTCGGCAGGGGGTCTCGCCGGGGAGCTGTTTTTT.

In this sample, this clonotype turned up many times. J is TRBJ2-7 and V is TRBV6-5; 8 bases match TRBD1. The J segment lost 2 bases and the V segment lost 7 bases, leaving 4 bases of the junction unmatched. CDR3 size: 13 residues. Germline V gene sequence: CDR1 MNHEY, CDR2 SVGAGI. The CDR3 spells CASKQGVTYEQYF. CDR3 in DNA: TGTGCCAGCAAACAGGGGGTTACCTACGAGCAGTACTTC.